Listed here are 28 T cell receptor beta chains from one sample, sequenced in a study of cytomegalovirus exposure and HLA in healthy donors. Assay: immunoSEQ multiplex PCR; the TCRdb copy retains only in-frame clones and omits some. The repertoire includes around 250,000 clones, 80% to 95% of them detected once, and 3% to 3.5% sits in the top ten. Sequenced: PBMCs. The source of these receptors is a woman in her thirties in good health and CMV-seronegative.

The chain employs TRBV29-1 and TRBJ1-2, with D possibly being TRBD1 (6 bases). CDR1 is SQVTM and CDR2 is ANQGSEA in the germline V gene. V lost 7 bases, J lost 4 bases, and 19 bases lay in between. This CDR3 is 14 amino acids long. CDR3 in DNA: TGCAGCGCAGTCGGGGGGGGGCGCCCCTATGGCTACACCTTC. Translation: CSAVGGGRPYGYTF.

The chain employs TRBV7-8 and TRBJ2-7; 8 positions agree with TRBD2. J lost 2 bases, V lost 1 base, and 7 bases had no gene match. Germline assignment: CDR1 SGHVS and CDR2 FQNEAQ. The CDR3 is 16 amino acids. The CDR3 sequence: CASSLVTGGTTYEQYF. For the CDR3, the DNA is TGTGCCAGCAGCTTAGTGACGGGGGGGACTACCTACGAGCAGTACTTC.

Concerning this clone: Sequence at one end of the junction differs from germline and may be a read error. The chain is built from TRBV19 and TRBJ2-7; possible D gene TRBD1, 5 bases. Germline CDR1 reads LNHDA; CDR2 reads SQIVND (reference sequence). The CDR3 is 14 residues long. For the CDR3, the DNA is TGTGCCAGTAGTTTCTTGGGGCCCTCCGACGAGCAGTACTTC. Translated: CASSFLGPSDEQYF.

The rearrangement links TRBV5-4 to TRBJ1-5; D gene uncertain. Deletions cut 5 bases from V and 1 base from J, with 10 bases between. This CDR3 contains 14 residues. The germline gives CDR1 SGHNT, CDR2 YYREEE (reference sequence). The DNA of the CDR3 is TGTGCCAGCAGTTTTGAGGGAAGCAATCAGCCCCAGCATTTT. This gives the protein CASSFEGSNQPQHF. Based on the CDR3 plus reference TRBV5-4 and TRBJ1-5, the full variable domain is ETGVTQSPTHLIKTRGQQVTLRCSSQSGHNTVSWYQQALGQGPQFIFQYYREEENGRGNFPPRFSGLQFPNYSSELNVNALELDDSALYLCASSFEGSNQPQHFGDGTRLSIL.

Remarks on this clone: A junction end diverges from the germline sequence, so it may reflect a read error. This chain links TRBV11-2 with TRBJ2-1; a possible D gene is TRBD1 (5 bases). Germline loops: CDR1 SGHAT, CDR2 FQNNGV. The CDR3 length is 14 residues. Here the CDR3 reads CASSLDRLNNEQFF. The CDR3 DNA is TGTGCCAGCAGCCTAGACAGACTGAACAATGAGCAGTTCTTC. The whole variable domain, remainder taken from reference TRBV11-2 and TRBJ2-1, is EAGVAQSPRYKIIEKRQSVAFWCNPISGHATLYWYQQILGQGPKLLIQFQNNGVVDDSQLPKDRFSAERLKGVDSTLKIQPAKLEDSAVYLCASSLDRLNNEQFFGPGTRLTVL.

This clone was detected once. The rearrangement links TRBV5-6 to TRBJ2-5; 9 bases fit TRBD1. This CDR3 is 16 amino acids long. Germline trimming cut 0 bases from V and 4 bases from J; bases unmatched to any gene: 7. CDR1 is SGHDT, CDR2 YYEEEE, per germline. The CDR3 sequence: CASSLGTGVVSETQYF. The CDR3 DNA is TGTGCCAGCAGCTTGGGGACAGGGGTGGTATCAGAGACCCAGTACTTC.

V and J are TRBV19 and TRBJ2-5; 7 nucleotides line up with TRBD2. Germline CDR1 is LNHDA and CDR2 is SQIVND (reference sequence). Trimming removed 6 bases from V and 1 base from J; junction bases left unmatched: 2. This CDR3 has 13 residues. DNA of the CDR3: TGTGCCAGTAGGAGCGGGGCCCAAGAGACCCAGTACTTC. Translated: CASRSGAQETQYF.

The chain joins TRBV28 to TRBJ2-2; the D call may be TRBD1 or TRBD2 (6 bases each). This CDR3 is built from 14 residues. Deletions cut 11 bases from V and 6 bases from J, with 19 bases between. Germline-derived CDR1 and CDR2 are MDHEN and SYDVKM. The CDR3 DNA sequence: TGTGCCGGCAATAAAGGGGGGACTCCCGGGGAGCTGTTTTTT. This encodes CAGNKGGTPGELFF.

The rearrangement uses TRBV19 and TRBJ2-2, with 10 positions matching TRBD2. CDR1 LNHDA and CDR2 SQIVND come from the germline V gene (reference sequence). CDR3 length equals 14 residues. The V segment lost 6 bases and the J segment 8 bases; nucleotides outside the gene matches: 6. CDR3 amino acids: CASSLTSGLGELFF. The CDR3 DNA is TGTGCCAGTAGCCTGACTAGCGGGTTGGGGGAGCTGTTTTTT.

As DNA, the CDR3 is TGTGCCAGCAGCTTAAGGGGACTAGCGGGAGATAGCTACGAGCAGTACTTC. This translates into CASSLRGLAGDSYEQYF. The chain combines TRBV7-2 with TRBJ2-7; TRBD2 agrees at 14 bases. V shed 2 bases, J shed 3 bases, and the junction held 6 bases outside the gene matches. Germline-derived CDR1 and CDR2 are SGHTA and FQGNSA. The CDR3 loop spans 17 amino acids. The entire variable domain, with the rest obtained from reference TRBV7-2 and TRBJ2-7, is as follows: GAGVSQSPSNKVTEKGKDVELRCDPISGHTALYWYRQSLGQGLEFLIYFQGNSAPDKSGLPSDRFSAERTGGSVSTLTIQRTQQEDSAVYLCASSLRGLAGDSYEQYFGPGTRLTVT.

CDR3 DNA: TGTGCCAGCAGCTTAGCGGCTCGGGACGAGCAGTACTTC. This gives the protein CASSLAARDEQYF. The chain joins TRBV6-6 to TRBJ2-7, with a tentative D call TRBD2 (6 bases). The CDR3 has 13 residues. Trimming left V 6 bases short and J 5 bases short, with 14 bases between. CDR1 and CDR2 from the germline V gene are MNHNY and SVGAGI (reference sequence).

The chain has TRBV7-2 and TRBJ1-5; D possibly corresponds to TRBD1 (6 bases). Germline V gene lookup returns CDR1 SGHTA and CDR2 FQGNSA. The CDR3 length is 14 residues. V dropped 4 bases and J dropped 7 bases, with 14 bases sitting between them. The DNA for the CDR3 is TGTGCCAGCAGCTCAAGTGGGGGGGGCCAGCCCCAGCATTTT. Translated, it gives CASSSSGGGQPQHF.

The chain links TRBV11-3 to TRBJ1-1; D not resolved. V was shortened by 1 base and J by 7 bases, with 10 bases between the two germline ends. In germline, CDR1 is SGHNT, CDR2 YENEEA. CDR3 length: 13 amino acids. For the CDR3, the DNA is TGTGCCAGCAGCTTAGTAATGGTAGGTGAAGCTTTCTTT. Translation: CASSLVMVGEAFF.

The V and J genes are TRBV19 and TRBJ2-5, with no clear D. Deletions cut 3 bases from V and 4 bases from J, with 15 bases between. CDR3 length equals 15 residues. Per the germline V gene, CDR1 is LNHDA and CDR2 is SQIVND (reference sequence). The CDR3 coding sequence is TGTGCCAGTAGTATTCTGGGGAATCCTGGAGAGACCCAGTACTTC. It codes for CASSILGNPGETQYF.

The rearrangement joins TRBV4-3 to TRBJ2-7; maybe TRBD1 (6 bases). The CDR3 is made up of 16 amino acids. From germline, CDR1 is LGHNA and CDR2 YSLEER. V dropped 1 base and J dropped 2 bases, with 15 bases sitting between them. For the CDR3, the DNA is TGCGCCAGCAGCCAAGGATATATGGGGGCACCCTACGAGCAGTACTTC. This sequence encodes CASSQGYMGAPYEQYF.

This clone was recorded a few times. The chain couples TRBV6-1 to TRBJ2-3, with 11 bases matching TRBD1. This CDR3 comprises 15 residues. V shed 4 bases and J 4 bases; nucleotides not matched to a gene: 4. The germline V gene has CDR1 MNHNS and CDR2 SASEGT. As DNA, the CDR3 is TGTGCCAGCAGTGCTGGGACAGGGGGGCCAGATACGCAGTATTTT. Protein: CASSAGTGGPDTQYF.

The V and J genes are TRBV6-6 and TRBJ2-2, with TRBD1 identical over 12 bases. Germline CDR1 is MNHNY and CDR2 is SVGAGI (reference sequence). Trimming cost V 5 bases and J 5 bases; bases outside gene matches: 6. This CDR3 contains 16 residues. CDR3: CASSGTGGRGTGELFF. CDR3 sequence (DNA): TGTGCCAGCAGTGGGACAGGGGGCAGAGGAACCGGGGAGCTGTTTTTT.

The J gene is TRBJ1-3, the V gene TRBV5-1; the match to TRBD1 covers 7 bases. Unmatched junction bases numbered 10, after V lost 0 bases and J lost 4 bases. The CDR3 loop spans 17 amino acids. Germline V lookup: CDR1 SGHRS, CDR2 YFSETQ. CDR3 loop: CASSLAGRTGSGNTIYF. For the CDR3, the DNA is TGCGCCAGCAGCTTGGCGGGACGGACAGGCTCAGGAAACACCATATATTTT.

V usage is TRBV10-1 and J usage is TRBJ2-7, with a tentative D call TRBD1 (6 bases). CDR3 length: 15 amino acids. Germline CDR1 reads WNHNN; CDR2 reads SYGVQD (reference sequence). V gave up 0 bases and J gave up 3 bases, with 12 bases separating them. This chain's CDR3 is CASSESGAPVYEQYF. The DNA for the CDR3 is TGCGCCAGCAGTGAGTCGGGGGCCCCTGTCTACGAGCAGTACTTC.

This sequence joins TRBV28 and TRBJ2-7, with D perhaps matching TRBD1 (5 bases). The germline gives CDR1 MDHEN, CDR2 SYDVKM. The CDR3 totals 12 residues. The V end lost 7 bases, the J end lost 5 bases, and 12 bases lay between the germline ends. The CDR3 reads CASKGQGHEQYF. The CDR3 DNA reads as TGTGCCAGCAAGGGGCAGGGCCACGAGCAGTACTTC.

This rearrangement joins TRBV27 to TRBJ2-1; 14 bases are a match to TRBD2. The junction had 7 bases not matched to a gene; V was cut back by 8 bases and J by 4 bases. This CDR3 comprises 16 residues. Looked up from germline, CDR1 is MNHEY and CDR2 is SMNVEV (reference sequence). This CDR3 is CASATSGRAGYNEQFF. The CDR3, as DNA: TGTGCCAGCGCGACTAGCGGGAGGGCCGGTTACAATGAGCAGTTCTTC.

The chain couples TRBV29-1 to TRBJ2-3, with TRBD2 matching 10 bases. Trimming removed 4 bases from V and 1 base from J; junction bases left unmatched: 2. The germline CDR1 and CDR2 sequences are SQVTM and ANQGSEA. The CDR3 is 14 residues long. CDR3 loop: CSVVGTSGTDTQYF. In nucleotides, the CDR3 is TGCAGCGTTGTGGGGACTAGCGGCACAGATACGCAGTATTTT.

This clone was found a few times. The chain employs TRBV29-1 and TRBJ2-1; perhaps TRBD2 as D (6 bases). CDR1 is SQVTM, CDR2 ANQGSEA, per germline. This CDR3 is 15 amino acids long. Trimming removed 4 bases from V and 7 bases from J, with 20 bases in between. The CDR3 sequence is CSVVYMRDLGNEQFF. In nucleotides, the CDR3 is TGCAGCGTTGTTTACATGCGGGACCTTGGTAATGAGCAGTTCTTC.

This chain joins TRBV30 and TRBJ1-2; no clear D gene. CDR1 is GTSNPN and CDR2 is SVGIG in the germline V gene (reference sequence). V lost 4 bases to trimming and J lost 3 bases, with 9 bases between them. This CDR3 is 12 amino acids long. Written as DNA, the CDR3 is TGTGCCTGGACGGGAAGGGACTATGGCTACACCTTC. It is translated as CAWTGRDYGYTF.

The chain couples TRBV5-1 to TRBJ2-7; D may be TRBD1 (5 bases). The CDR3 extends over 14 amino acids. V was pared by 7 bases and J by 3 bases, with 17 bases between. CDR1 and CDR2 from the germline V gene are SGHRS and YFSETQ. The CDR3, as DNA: TGCGCCAGCCAAGTAGGGGTTTTAGACTACGAGCAGTACTTC. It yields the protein CASQVGVLDYEQYF.

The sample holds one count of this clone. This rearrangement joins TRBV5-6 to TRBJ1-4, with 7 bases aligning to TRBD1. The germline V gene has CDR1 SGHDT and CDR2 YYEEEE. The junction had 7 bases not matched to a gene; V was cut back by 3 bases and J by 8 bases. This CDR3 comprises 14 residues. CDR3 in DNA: TGTGCCAGCAGCTCGAAGGGGGCTTGGGAAAAACTGTTTTTT. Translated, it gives CASSSKGAWEKLFF.

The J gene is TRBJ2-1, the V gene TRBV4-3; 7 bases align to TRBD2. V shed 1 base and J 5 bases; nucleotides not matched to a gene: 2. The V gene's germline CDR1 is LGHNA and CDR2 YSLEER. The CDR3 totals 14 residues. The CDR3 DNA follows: TGCGCCAGCAGCCAAGTGGGGGGGAACAATGAGCAGTTCTTC. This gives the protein CASSQVGGNNEQFF.

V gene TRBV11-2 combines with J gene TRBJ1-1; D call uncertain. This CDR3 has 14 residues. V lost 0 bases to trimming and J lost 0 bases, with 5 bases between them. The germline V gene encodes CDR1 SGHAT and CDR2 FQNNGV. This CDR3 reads CASSLDVVNTEAFF. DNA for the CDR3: TGTGCCAGCAGCTTAGATGTGGTGAACACTGAAGCTTTCTTT.